This TCR beta chain originates from a study of post-analysis software for immune sequencing data. Study overall: The disease courses covered relapsing-remitting, secondary progressive and progressive-relapsing multiple sclerosis. Study-wide results and limits: Multiple sclerosis was associated with a significant reduction in normalized Chao1 diversity relative to controls. Under the F measure, samples that were prepared in one batch clustered strongly together. A few TRBV segments were significantly more frequent in patients than in controls. TRBV5-6, TRBV5-1 and TRBV20-1 were among these segments.

Concerning this clonotype itself: Its antigen is not identified.

Prepared libraries of TCR beta cDNA carried unique molecular identifiers. T cells numbering 1 to 10 million gave rise to about 490,000 cDNA molecules. TCRdb redid the calling of the PCR reads with MiXCR, one entry per CDR3 protein. The sample lists 820,000 or so distinct CDR3 sequences, around 53% seen once, with 4.6% in the top ten. The CDR3 loop spans 13 amino acids. V lost 0 bases, J lost 8 bases, and 11 bases lay in between. Germline V lookup: CDR1 SGHRS, CDR2 YFSETQ. The sample consisted of blood. The origin of this receptor is a girl between 5 and 17 years old with multiple sclerosis. The chain employs TRBV5-1 and TRBJ1-2; D possibly corresponds to TRBD1 (5 bases). CDR3 loop: CASSLERGGGYTF. CDR3 nucleotides: TGCGCCAGCAGCTTGGAGAGGGGAGGCGGCTACACCTTC.